This T cell receptor (beta chain) was retrieved from a study of blood T cells in healthy people across ages. General observations from the study: Strong correlation existed between TCR beta diversity and naive T cell percentage.

Next came a second PCR, run for roughly 6 to 11 cycles, which used a sample-barcoded 5' primer along with a J-beta primer mix. TCRdb called the 5' RACE reads again in MiXCR, with one record for every CDR3 protein. The data hold about 680,000 distinct CDR3 sequences, with around 49% observed a single time. Of note for this clonotype: Its specificity is unknown.

This CDR3 region has 13 residues. Germline trimming cut 7 bases from V and 6 bases from J; bases unmatched to any gene: 5. Germline V gene sequence: CDR1 SQVTM, CDR2 ANQGSEA. This TCR came from a woman between 55 and 75 years old in good health. The sample taken for sequencing was blood. V is TRBV29-1 and J is TRBJ1-4; 10 nucleotides line up with TRBD1. CDR3 nucleotides: TGCAGCGCTGGGGACAGGGGAGATGAAAAACTGTTTTTT. Its translation: CSAGDRGDEKLFF.